This T cell receptor (beta chain) was identified during a study of response to subunit inactivated influenza vaccine. Findings and caveats of the study: After each seasonal influenza vaccination, few new T cells are recruited, the authors suggested.

Each CDR3 protein gets one entry after TCRdb re-called the RT-PCR reads with MiXCR. The sample consists of about 500,000 distinct CDR3 sequences, approximately 15% of them appearing once. Trimming pared 7 bases from V and 6 bases from J, leaving 19 bases between. The V gene's germline CDR1 is MNHNS and CDR2 SASEGT. This CDR3 comprises 14 residues. This clonotype was seen only a few times. Its antigen is currently unknown. The sequence derives from a man aged 45 to 70 who received an inactivated influenza vaccine. The sequencing used CD4+ T cells sorted from PBMCs, collected less than 30 months after vaccination. The rearrangement joins TRBV6-1 to TRBJ2-7; a weak D match, TRBD1 (6 bases). DNA for the CDR3: TGTGCCAGCAACTATCGGGGTCAGGGGAGCGAGCAGTACTTC. This codes for CASNYRGQGSEQYF.